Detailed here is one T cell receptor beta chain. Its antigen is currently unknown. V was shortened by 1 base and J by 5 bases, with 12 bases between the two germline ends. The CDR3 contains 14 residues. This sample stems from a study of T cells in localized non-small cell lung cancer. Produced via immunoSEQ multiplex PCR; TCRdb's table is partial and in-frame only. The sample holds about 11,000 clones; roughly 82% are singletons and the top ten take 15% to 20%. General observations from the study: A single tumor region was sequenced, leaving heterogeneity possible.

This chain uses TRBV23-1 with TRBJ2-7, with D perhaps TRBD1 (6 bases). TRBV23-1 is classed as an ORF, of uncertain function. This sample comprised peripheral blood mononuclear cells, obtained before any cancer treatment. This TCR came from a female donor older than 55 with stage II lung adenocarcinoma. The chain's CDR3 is CASSQYTGMDEQYF. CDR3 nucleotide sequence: TGCGCCAGCAGTCAATATACAGGGATGGACGAGCAGTACTTC.